A single sample is the source of the 9 T cell receptor beta chains below, sequenced in a study of T-cell reconstitution after alpha-beta-depleted transplantation in children. Library preparation (for TCRbeta) was performed with unique molecular identifiers. TCRdb re-called the PCR reads through MiXCR, storing one row per CDR3 protein. The sample lists some 290,000 distinct CDR3 sequences; 23% were seen once. The sequenced sample was PBMCs, mostly from graft donor cells, obtained 180 days after TCRalphabeta/CD19-depleted stem cell transplant. The receptors were sampled from a male patient aged 10 to 17 who had a stem cell transplant for acute lymphoblastic leukemia, so the T cells may come from the graft donor.

This rearrangement joins TRBV7-2 to TRBJ1-6, with TRBD1 matching over 10 bases. Germline assignment: CDR1 SGHTA and CDR2 FQGNSA. V lost 5 bases to trimming and J lost 2 bases; unmatched junction nucleotides: 6. The CDR3 contains 17 residues. The CDR3: CASSPGQGGTYNSPLHF. The CDR3 DNA sequence: TGTGCCAGCAGCCCTGGACAGGGGGGCACCTATAATTCACCCCTCCACTTT.

This clonotype occurred a few times. In DNA form, the CDR3 reads TGTGCCAGCAGTGGATTCTCTAGCGGGAGGGAAACCTACGAGCAGTACTTC. Its translation: CASSGFSSGRETYEQYF. The genes are TRBV25-1 and TRBJ2-7; 12 bases agree with TRBD2. V lost 4 bases to trimming and J lost 2 bases; unmatched junction nucleotides: 9. CDR3 length equals 17 residues. CDR1 is MGHDK and CDR2 is SYGVNS in the germline V gene.

The chain couples TRBV27 to TRBJ1-1, with TRBD1 matching over 12 bases. V was clipped by 6 bases and J by 1 base; unmatched bases: 3. This CDR3 has 15 residues. Germline assignment: CDR1 MNHEY and CDR2 SMNVEV (reference sequence). The CDR3 DNA follows: TGTGCCAGCAGGAGGGACAGGGGGCGGAACACTGAAGCTTTCTTT. Its protein product is CASRRDRGRNTEAFF.

This clonotype has only a few counts. V and J are TRBV12-3 or TRBV12-4 and TRBJ2-3, with D tentatively TRBD1 (6 bases). V lost 11 bases to trimming and J lost 0 bases, with 18 bases between them. This CDR3 comprises 15 residues. The CDR3 sequence: CAAARRGTSTDTQYF. Here the CDR3 DNA reads TGTGCCGCCGCTCGCAGGGGCACCAGCACAGATACGCAGTATTTT.

The chain recombines TRBV4-1 with TRBJ2-1; maybe TRBD2 (5 bases). This CDR3 region has 16 residues. Between the trimmed V and J ends, which lost 2 bases and 3 bases, there was a span of 14 bases. Looked up from germline, CDR1 is MGHRA and CDR2 is YSYEKL. CDR3 in DNA: TGCGCCAGCAGCCAATTTCCTAGCTCGTTCTACAATGAGCAGTTCTTC. It encodes CASSQFPSSFYNEQFF.

This clonotype was seen more than once but under ten times. This chain uses TRBV4-1 with TRBJ2-1; 7 nucleotides align to TRBD2. This CDR3 is built from 15 residues. J lost 10 bases, V lost 0 bases, and 9 bases had no gene match. The germline V gene has CDR1 MGHRA and CDR2 YSYEKL. CDR3 nucleotide sequence: TGCGCCAGCAGCCAAGATCCCCTACTAGCGATCGAGCAGTTCTTC. Protein product: CASSQDPLLAIEQFF.

The chain joins TRBV6-5 to TRBJ2-7; 7 bases match TRBD2. Germline V gives CDR1 MNHEY, CDR2 SVGAGI. The CDR3 length is 12 residues. The ends lost 4 bases at V and 7 bases at J; junction bases unmatched: 4. In DNA, the CDR3 is TGTGCCAGCAGTTCACTAGCGTGGGAGCAGTACTTC. Translating it yields CASSSLAWEQYF.

The CDR3, as DNA: TGCAGTGCTAGAGACTTTCCCACTGAAGCTTTCTTT. Translated: CSARDFPTEAFF. The chain carries TRBV20-1 and TRBJ1-1, with D unresolved. The CDR3 has 12 residues. Trimming left V 0 bases short and J 4 bases short, with 6 bases between. CDR1 DFQATT and CDR2 SNEGSKA come from the germline V gene (reference sequence).

The chain combines TRBV7-9 with TRBJ1-2, with no clear D. This CDR3 has 13 amino acids. Germline-derived CDR1 and CDR2 are SEHNR and FQNEAQ (reference sequence). Trimming took 3 bases from V and 8 from J, leaving 13 bases between them. CDR3 region: CASSFVQMQGYTF. The CDR3 DNA sequence: TGTGCCAGCAGCTTCGTCCAAATGCAGGGCTACACCTTC.